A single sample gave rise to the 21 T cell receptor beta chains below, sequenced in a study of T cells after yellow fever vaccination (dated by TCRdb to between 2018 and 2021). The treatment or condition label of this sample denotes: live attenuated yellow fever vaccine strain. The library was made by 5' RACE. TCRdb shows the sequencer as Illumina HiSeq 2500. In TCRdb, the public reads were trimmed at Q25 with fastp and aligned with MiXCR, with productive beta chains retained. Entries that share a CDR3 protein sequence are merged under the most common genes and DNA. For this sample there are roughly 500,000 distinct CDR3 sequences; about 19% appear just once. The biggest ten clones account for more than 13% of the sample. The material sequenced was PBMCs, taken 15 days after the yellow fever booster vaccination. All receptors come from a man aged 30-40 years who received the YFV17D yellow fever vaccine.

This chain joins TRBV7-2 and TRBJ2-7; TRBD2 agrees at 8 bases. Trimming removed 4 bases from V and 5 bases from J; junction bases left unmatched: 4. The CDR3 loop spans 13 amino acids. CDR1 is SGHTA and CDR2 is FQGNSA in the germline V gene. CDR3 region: CASSSGLVNEQYF. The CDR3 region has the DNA TGTGCCAGCAGCTCGGGACTAGTGAACGAGCAGTACTTC.

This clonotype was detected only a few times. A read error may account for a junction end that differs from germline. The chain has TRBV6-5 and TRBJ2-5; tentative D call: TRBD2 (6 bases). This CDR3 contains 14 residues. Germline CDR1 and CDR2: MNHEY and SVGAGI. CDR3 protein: CASSHSGVLETQYF. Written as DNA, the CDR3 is TGTGCCAGCAGTCACTCGGGGGTGCTAGAGACCCAGTACTTC.

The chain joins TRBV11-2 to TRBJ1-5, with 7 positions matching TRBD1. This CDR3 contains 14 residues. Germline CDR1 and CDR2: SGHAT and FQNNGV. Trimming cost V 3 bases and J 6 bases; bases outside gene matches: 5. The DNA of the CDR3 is TGTGCCAGCAGCTTGGGACAGTTCAGTCAGCCCCAGCATTTT. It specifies CASSLGQFSQPQHF.

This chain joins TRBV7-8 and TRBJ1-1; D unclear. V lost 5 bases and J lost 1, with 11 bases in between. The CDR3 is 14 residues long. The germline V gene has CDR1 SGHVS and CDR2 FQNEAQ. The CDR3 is CASSREGGNTEAFF. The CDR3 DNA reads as TGTGCCAGCAGCAGAGAGGGTGGGAACACTGAAGCTTTCTTT. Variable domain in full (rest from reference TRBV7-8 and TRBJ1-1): GAGVSQSPRYKVAKRGQDVALRCDPISGHVSLFWYQQALGQGPEFLTYFQNEAQLDKSGLPSDRFFAERPEGSVSTLKIQRTQQEDSAVYLCASSREGGNTEAFFGQGTRLTVV.

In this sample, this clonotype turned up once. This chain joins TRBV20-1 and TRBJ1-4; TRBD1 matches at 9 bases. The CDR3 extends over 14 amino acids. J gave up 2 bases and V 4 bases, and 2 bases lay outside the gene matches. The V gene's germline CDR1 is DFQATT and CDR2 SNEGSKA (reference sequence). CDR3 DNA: TGCAGTGCTAACAGGGGGCCCACTAATGAAAAACTGTTTTTT. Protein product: CSANRGPTNEKLFF.

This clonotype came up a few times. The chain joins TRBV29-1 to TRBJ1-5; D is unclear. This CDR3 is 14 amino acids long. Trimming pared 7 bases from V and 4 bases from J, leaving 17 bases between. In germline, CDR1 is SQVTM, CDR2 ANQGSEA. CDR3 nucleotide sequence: TGCAGCGCCTTGATAGGAAGAGAGAATCAGCCCCAGCATTTT. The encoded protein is CSALIGRENQPQHF.

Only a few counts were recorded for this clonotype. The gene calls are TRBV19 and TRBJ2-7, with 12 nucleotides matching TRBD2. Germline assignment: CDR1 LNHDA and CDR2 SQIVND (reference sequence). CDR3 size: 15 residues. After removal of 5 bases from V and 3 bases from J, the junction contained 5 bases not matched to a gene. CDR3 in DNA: TGTGCCAGTAGTGCGTGGACTAGCGGGAACTACGAGCAGTACTTC. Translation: CASSAWTSGNYEQYF.

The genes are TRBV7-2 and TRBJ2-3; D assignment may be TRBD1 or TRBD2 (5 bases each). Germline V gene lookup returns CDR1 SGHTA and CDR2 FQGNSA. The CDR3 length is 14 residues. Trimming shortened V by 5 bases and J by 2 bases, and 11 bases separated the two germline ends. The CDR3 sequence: CASSLMGPTDTQYF. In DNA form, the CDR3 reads TGTGCCAGCAGCCTCATGGGACCCACAGATACGCAGTATTTT.

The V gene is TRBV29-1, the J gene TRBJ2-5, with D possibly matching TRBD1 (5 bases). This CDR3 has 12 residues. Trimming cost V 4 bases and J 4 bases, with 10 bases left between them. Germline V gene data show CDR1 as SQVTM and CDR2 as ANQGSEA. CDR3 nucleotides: TGCAGCGTTGTCAGGGCCCCAGAGACCCAGTACTTC. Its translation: CSVVRAPETQYF.

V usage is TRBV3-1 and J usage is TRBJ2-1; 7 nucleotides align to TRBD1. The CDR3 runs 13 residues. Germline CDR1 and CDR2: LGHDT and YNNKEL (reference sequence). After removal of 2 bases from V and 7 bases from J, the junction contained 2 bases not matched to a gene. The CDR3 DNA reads TGTGCCAGCAGCCAAATACAGGGGAATGAGCAGTTCTTC. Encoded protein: CASSQIQGNEQFF.

CDR3 in DNA: TGCAGTGCTAGGTCAGCGGGAGGGCCACCTGAGACCCAGTACTTC. Protein product: CSARSAGGPPETQYF. V usage is TRBV20-1 and J usage is TRBJ2-5; 10 bases fit TRBD2. Germline V lookup: CDR1 DFQATT, CDR2 SNEGSKA (reference sequence). The CDR3 runs to 15 residues. Germline trimming cut 3 bases from V and 5 bases from J; bases unmatched to any gene: 9.

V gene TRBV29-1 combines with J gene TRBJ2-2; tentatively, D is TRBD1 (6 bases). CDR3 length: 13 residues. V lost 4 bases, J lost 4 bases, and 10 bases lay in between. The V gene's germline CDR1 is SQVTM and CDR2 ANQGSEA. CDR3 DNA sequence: TGCAGCGTTGCCACAGGGACCACCGGGGAGCTGTTTTTT. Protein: CSVATGTTGELFF.

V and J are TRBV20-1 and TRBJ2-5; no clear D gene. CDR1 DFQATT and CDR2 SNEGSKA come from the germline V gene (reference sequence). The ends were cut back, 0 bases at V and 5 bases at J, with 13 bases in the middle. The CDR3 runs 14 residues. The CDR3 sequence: CSARDEAFQETQYF. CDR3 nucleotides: TGCAGTGCTAGAGATGAAGCTTTTCAGGAGACCCAGTACTTC.

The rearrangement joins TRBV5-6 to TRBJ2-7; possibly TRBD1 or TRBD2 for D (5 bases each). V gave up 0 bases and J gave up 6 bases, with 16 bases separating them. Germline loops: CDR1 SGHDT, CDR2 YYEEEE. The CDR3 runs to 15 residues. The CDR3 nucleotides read TGTGCCAGCAGCTTGGCGGGGCTATCCGGAGGCGAGCAGTACTTC. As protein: CASSLAGLSGGEQYF.

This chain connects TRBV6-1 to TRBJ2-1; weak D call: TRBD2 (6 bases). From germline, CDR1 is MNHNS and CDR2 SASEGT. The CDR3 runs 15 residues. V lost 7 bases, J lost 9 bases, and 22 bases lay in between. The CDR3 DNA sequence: TGTGCCAGCACCTATATACGGGGGACGGTTGCTGAGCAGTTCTTC. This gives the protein CASTYIRGTVAEQFF.

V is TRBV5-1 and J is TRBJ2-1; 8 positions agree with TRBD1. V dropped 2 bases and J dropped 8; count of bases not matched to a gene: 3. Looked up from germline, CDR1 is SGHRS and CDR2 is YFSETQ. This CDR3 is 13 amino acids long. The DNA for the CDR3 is TGCGCCAGCAGCTTCTACAGGGGGGATGAGCAGTTCTTC. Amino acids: CASSFYRGDEQFF.

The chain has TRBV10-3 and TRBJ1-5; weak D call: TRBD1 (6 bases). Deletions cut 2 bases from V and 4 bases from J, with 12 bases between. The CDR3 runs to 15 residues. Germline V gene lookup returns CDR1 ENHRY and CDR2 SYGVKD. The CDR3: CAISELGQGNQPQHF. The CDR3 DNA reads TGTGCCATCAGTGAGCTAGGGCAGGGGAATCAGCCCCAGCATTTT.

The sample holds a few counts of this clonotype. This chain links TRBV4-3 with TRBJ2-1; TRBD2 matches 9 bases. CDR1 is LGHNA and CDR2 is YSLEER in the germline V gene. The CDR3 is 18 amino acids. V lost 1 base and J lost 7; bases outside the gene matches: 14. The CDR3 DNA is TGCGCCAGCAGCCAAGGCATTAGCTCAGGCGGGAGGGTTAATGAGCAGTTCTTC. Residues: CASSQGISSGGRVNEQFF.

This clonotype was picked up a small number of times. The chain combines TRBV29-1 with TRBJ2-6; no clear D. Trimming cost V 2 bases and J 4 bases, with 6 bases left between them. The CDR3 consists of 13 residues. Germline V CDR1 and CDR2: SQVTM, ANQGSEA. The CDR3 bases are TGCAGCGTTGAACTTGGCGGGGCCAACGTCCTGACTTTC. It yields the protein CSVELGGANVLTF.

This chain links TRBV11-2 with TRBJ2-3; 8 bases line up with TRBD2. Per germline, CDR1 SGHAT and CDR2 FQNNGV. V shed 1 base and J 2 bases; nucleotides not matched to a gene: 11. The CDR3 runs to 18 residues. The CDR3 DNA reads TGTGCCAGCAGCTTAGTCCCTACTAGCGGCTTAGCCACAGATACGCAGTATTTT. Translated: CASSLVPTSGLATDTQYF.

The CDR3 coding sequence is TGCAGTGCTAGCGGCCTGCCCAGGACGCAGTATTTT. Its protein product is CSASGLPRTQYF. V and J are TRBV20-1 and TRBJ2-3; D is uncertain. Germline-derived CDR1 and CDR2 are DFQATT and SNEGSKA (reference sequence). There are 12 residues in the CDR3. With 3 bases removed from V and 9 bases from J, the gap between germline ends came to 13 bases.